Listed here are 19 T cell receptor beta chains from one sample, sequenced in a study of cytomegalovirus exposure and HLA in healthy donors. It was with 60 Vbeta and 13 Jbeta primers that the PCR ran. Assay used: immunoSEQ multiplex PCR; TCRdb lists only in-frame clones, some missing. The top ten hold approximately 2.6% of the sample, which has under 150,000 clones, around 70% seen once. Sequencing was carried out using PBMCs. Receptors were obtained from a human donor in good health.

The chain couples TRBV12-5 to TRBJ2-3; D might be TRBD2 (6 bases). This CDR3 is 24 amino acids long. Germline V gives CDR1 LGHNT, CDR2 FRNRAP. Trimming pared 1 base from V and 7 bases from J, leaving 42 bases between. This CDR3 is CASGLAYGVWRGGDWVPPPNTQYF. CDR3 in DNA: TGTGCTAGTGGTTTGGCGTACGGGGTATGGAGGGGAGGTGACTGGGTTCCTCCCCCCAATACGCAGTATTTT. Looking up the rest from reference TRBV12-5 and TRBJ2-3 gives the full variable domain: DARVTQTPRHKVTEMGQEVTMRCQPILGHNTVFWYRQTMMQGLELLAYFRNRAPLDDSGMPKDRFSAEMPDATLATLKIQPSEPRDSAVYFCASGLAYGVWRGGDWVPPPNTQYFGPGTRLTVL.

V and J are TRBV5-1 and TRBJ2-7; weak D call: TRBD2 (5 bases). The ends were cut back, 0 bases at V and 0 bases at J, with 7 bases in the middle. Germline CDR1 is SGHRS and CDR2 is YFSETQ. The CDR3 runs 14 residues. CDR3 region: CASSLAGSSYEQYF. The CDR3 region has the DNA TGCGCCAGCAGCTTGGCGGGATCCTCCTACGAGCAGTACTTC.

This clone was seen only once. CDR3 residues: CASSPSGTAYEQYF. CDR3 DNA: TGTGCCAGCAGCCCCTCCGGGACAGCCTACGAGCAGTACTTC. The V call is TRBV7-2, the J call TRBJ2-7; 7 bases agree with TRBD1. The J segment lost 2 bases and the V segment lost 5 bases, leaving 6 bases of the junction unmatched. This CDR3 comprises 14 residues. Germline CDR1 and CDR2: SGHTA and FQGNSA.

The V and J genes are TRBV19 and TRBJ1-1; D remains unclear. V lost 3 bases to trimming and J lost 9 bases, with 23 bases between them. CDR3 size: 16 residues. The germline V gene encodes CDR1 LNHDA and CDR2 SQIVND (reference sequence). In nucleotides, the CDR3 is TGTGCCAGTAGTATCGGGCGTCTGATCGGAGGATCCCAAGCTTTCTTT. It codes for CASSIGRLIGGSQAFF.

CDR3 in amino acids: CASRNTQGSNQPQHF. The CDR3 region has the DNA TGTGCCAGCAGAAACACACAGGGAAGTAATCAGCCCCAGCATTTT. The chain links TRBV27 to TRBJ1-5, with D perhaps matching TRBD1 (6 bases). The germline V gene has CDR1 MNHEY and CDR2 SMNVEV (reference sequence). CDR3 length: 15 amino acids. V dropped 6 bases and J dropped 4 bases, with 16 bases sitting between them.

This clone has a handful of counts. Germline and junction disagree at one end, which may indicate a read error. The V gene is TRBV7-7, the J gene TRBJ2-5, with 11 bases that match TRBD2. Germline assignment: CDR1 SSHAT and CDR2 FNYEAQ (reference sequence). CDR3 size: 15 residues. This CDR3 is CASSRLAGTKETQYF. CDR3 sequence (DNA): TGTGCTAGCAGCCGACTAGCGGGGACTAAAGAGACCCAGTACTTC.

The chain uses TRBV28 and TRBJ2-5; 7 nucleotides match TRBD1. Germline-derived CDR1 and CDR2 are MDHEN and SYDVKM. The CDR3 contains 14 residues. V lost 4 bases, J lost 4 bases, and 6 bases stayed unmatched. CDR3 DNA sequence: TGTGCCAGCAGTTACCCTGGGACAGTAGAGACCCAGTACTTC. It specifies CASSYPGTVETQYF.

J is TRBJ2-1 and V is TRBV29-1; D is possibly TRBD2 (5 bases). The CDR3 loop spans 14 amino acids. V gave up 3 bases and J gave up 4 bases, with 13 bases separating them. CDR1 SQVTM and CDR2 ANQGSEA come from the germline V gene. This CDR3 reads CSVDLSGLYNEQFF. CDR3 in DNA: TGCAGCGTTGACCTGAGCGGCCTGTACAATGAGCAGTTCTTC.

This clone was counted only a few times. The V and J genes are TRBV7-2 and TRBJ2-7; 7 bases are a match to TRBD1. Per the germline V gene, CDR1 is SGHTA and CDR2 is FQGNSA. J was trimmed by 3 bases and V by 1 base; bases with no gene match: 9. The CDR3 loop spans 16 amino acids. The DNA for the CDR3 is TGTGCCAGCAGCTTAGTATTTCGGGACAGCATCTACGAGCAGTACTTC. This sequence encodes CASSLVFRDSIYEQYF.

The chain has TRBV19 and TRBJ1-1, with D unclear. The CDR3 has 11 amino acids. Looked up from germline, CDR1 is LNHDA and CDR2 is SQIVND (reference sequence). V shed 7 bases and J shed 1 base, with 4 bases lying between them. The CDR3 DNA reads as TGTGCCAGTATTAGGAACACTGAAGCTTTCTTT. It encodes CASIRNTEAFF.

The chain recombines TRBV2 with TRBJ2-2; D is possibly TRBD2 (7 bases). V lost 11 bases to trimming and J lost 5 bases, with 18 bases between them. Germline V gene data show CDR1 as SNHLY and CDR2 as FYNNEI. The CDR3 contains 14 residues. CDR3 nucleotide sequence: TGTGCCGGCGTTGAGGGGAGGGGGACCGGGGAGCTGTTTTTT. Translation gives CAGVEGRGTGELFF.

The V gene is TRBV6-5, the J gene TRBJ2-7; D uncertain. Trimming stripped 0 bases from V and 0 bases from J, with 12 bases between. Per germline, CDR1 MNHEY and CDR2 SVGAGI. This CDR3 spans 16 amino acids. The CDR3 sequence: CASSYSSLRGSYEQYF. The CDR3 nucleotides read TGTGCCAGCAGTTACTCGAGTCTGAGAGGCTCCTACGAGCAGTACTTC.

On this clone itself: An end of the junction differs from the germline gene, which may be a read error. Other DNA sequences in the sample encode the same CDR3. The chain links TRBV18 to TRBJ1-1; 7 nucleotides agree with TRBD1. This CDR3 comprises 16 residues. CDR1 is KGHSH and CDR2 is LQKENI in the germline V gene. CDR3: CASSLTPQGTNTEAFF. CDR3 nucleotides: TGTGCCAGCTCACTAACTCCACAGGGGACGAACACTGAAGCCTTCTTT. Full variable domain (missing parts from reference TRBV18 and TRBJ1-1): NAGVMQNPRHLVRRRGQEARLRCSPMKGHSHVYWYRQLPEEGLKFMVYLQKENIIDESGMPKERFSAEFPKEGPSILRIQQVVRGDSAAYFCASSLTPQGTNTEAFFGQGTRLTVV.

V usage is TRBV5-1 and J usage is TRBJ2-7; TRBD2 agrees at 11 bases. The germline V gene encodes CDR1 SGHRS and CDR2 YFSETQ. The CDR3 is 17 residues long. The V and J ends lost 0 bases and 0 bases, in that order; junction bases with no gene match: 5. The CDR3 spells CASSLDGSGRGSYEQYF. The CDR3 region has the DNA TGCGCCAGCAGCTTGGATGGTAGCGGGAGGGGCTCCTACGAGCAGTACTTC.

V gene TRBV5-5 combines with J gene TRBJ1-4; D perhaps matches TRBD1 (6 bases). The V and J ends lost 4 bases and 4 bases respectively, with 20 bases between them. This CDR3 has 17 residues. CDR1 SGHKS and CDR2 YYEKEE come from the germline V gene (reference sequence). CDR3 loop: CASSRPPRGQLNEKLFF. CDR3 bases: TGTGCCAGCAGCCGACCTCCGAGGGGACAACTTAATGAAAAACTGTTTTTT.

V usage is TRBV7-2 and J usage is TRBJ2-3; D gene ambiguous. The V end was cut by 7 bases, the J end by 2 bases, with 10 bases between. The CDR3 covers 13 residues. Germline V gene sequence: CDR1 SGHTA, CDR2 FQGNSA. For the CDR3, the DNA is TGTGCCAGCAACCATCTAGACACAGATACGCAGTATTTT. Amino acid sequence: CASNHLDTDTQYF.

CDR3 nucleotides: TGTGCCAGCAGCTTAGCGTCGAGGCGACTAGCGCACACTGAAGCTTTCTTT. Translating gives CASSLASRRLAHTEAFF. The chain combines TRBV11-1 with TRBJ1-1; D gene unclear. Trimming took 0 bases from V and 3 from J, leaving 17 bases between them. Germline V lookup: CDR1 SGHAT, CDR2 FQDESV (reference sequence). The CDR3 contains 17 residues.

This clone was detected a few times. The V call is TRBV7-2, the J call TRBJ2-5; 8 bases are shared with TRBD2. CDR1 is SGHTA, CDR2 FQGNSA, per germline. V lost 4 bases and J lost 1; bases outside the gene matches: 2. The CDR3 sequence is 14 residues long. The CDR3 sequence: CASSWRGAQETQYF. CDR3 nucleotide sequence: TGTGCCAGCAGCTGGCGGGGGGCCCAAGAGACCCAGTACTTC.

V gene TRBV7-8 combines with J gene TRBJ2-5; 8 nucleotides agree with TRBD1. CDR3 size: 17 residues. Germline-derived CDR1 and CDR2 are SGHVS and FQNEAQ. V trimming: 5 bases; J trimming: 5 bases; junction bases outside the gene matches: 16. CDR3: CASSLRTSGQGRETQYF. In nucleotides, the CDR3 is TGTGCCAGCAGCCTACGGACTTCCGGACAGGGACGGGAGACCCAGTACTTC.